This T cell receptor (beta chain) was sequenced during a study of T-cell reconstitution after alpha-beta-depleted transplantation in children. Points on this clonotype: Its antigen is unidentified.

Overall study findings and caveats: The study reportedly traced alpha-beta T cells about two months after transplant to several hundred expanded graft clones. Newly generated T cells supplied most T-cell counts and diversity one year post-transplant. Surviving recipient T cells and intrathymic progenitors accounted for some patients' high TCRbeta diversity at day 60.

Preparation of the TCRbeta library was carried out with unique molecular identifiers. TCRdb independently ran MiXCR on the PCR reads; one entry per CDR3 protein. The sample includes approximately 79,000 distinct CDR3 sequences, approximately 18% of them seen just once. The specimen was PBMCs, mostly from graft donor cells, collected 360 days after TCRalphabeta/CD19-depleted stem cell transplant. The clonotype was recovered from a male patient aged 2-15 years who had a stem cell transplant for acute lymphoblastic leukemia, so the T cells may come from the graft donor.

The CDR3 loop is CASSQDRTGSPTYEQYF. CDR3 bases: TGCGCCAGCAGCCAAGATCGTACAGGGTCCCCAACCTACGAGCAGTACTTC. The chain uses TRBV4-1 and TRBJ2-7; perhaps TRBD1 as D (6 bases). The germline CDR1 and CDR2 sequences are MGHRA and YSYEKL. The CDR3 sequence is 17 residues long. V lost 0 bases, J lost 2 bases, and 17 bases lay in between.